These 11 T cell receptor beta chains came from one sample sequenced in a study of blood T cell repertoires in COVID-19. Here immunoSEQ multiplex PCR was the method, and the copy in TCRdb shows in-frame clones only, minus some. The sample lists tens of thousands of clones; roughly 88% were seen once. The source material was peripheral blood. The receptors derive from a human donor in a cohort sampled during active COVID-19.

This chain connects TRBV7-2 to TRBJ1-1, with D perhaps matching TRBD1 (6 bases). The V end lost 6 bases, the J end lost 7 bases, and 21 bases lay between the germline ends. CDR3 length: 15 residues. Per the germline V gene, CDR1 is SGHTA and CDR2 is FQGNSA. The CDR3 loop is CASSSSAGGWVEAFF. CDR3 in DNA: TGTGCCAGCAGTTCCAGCGCTGGGGGCTGGGTTGAAGCTTTCTTT.

V and J are TRBV5-6 and TRBJ2-5, with TRBD1 matching over 9 bases. This CDR3 comprises 15 residues. The V segment lost 4 bases and the J segment 1 base; nucleotides outside the gene matches: 5. Per the germline V gene, CDR1 is SGHDT and CDR2 is YYEEEE. The CDR3 reads CASSTPGQGQETQYF. CDR3 sequence (DNA): TGTGCCAGCAGCACGCCGGGACAGGGCCAAGAGACCCAGTACTTC.

The V call is TRBV4-1, the J call TRBJ2-7, with D perhaps TRBD2 (7 bases). The CDR3 is made up of 18 amino acids. Trimming took 0 bases from V and 2 from J, leaving 20 bases between them. Germline values: CDR1 MGHRA, CDR2 YSYEKL. This chain's CDR3 is CASSQDGRGGDTPYEQYF. The CDR3 coding sequence is TGCGCCAGCAGCCAAGATGGAAGGGGGGGGGACACCCCCTACGAGCAGTACTTC.

The chain is built from TRBV25-1 and TRBJ1-1; a weak D match, TRBD1 (6 bases). The V gene's germline CDR1 is MGHDK and CDR2 SYGVNS. The CDR3 has 15 residues. With 5 bases removed from V and 3 bases from J, the gap between germline ends came to 16 bases. CDR3 sequence reads: CASSSRQDGYTEAFF. CDR3 coding DNA: TGTGCCAGCAGTTCTCGACAGGATGGATACACTGAAGCTTTCTTT.

The count of this clone is one. This sequence joins TRBV7-9 and TRBJ2-1, with D possibly matching TRBD1 (5 bases). The CDR3 spans 15 residues. V was shortened by 1 base and J by 1 base, with 8 bases between the two germline ends. Germline V gene data show CDR1 as SEHNR and CDR2 as FQNEAQ (reference sequence). DNA for the CDR3: TGTGCCAGCAGCTTAGTTAAGGGGTCCTACAATGAGCAGTTCTTC. Protein product: CASSLVKGSYNEQFF.

J is TRBJ2-1 and V is TRBV5-4; D is perhaps TRBD1 (6 bases). Between the trimmed V and J ends, which lost 0 bases and 4 bases, there was a span of 11 bases. Germline lookup yields CDR1 SGHNT and CDR2 YYREEE (reference sequence). This CDR3 spans 15 amino acids. CDR3 loop: CASSLGGRRYNEQFF. The CDR3 coding sequence is TGTGCCAGCAGCTTGGGGGGGCGAAGGTACAATGAGCAGTTCTTC.

This rearrangement joins TRBV30 to TRBJ1-1; D is possibly TRBD1 (6 bases). The germline V gene encodes CDR1 GTSNPN and CDR2 SVGIG (reference sequence). CDR3 length: 12 amino acids. V was cut by 3 bases and J by 6 bases, with 11 bases left in between. The CDR3: CAWSQGRAEAFF. The CDR3 bases are TGTGCCTGGAGCCAGGGGCGGGCTGAAGCTTTCTTT.

The chain combines TRBV10-2 with TRBJ1-3; no clear D gene. CDR1 WSHSY and CDR2 SAAADI come from the germline V gene. The ends were cut back, 2 bases at V and 5 bases at J, with 10 bases in the middle. The length of the CDR3 is 14 residues. CDR3 sequence reads: CASSEGRGRNTIYF. The CDR3 DNA reads as TGCGCCAGCAGTGAGGGGCGGGGAAGAAACACCATATATTTT.

The chain uses TRBV4-2 and TRBJ1-5; TRBD1 matches 11 bases. The CDR3 has 17 residues. Germline loops: CDR1 LGHNA, CDR2 YNFKEQ. V trimming: 5 bases; J trimming: 3 bases; junction bases outside the gene matches: 9. CDR3 amino acids: CASSLDRTGGVNQPQHF. The CDR3 DNA follows: TGTGCCAGCAGCTTGGACCGGACAGGGGGCGTCAATCAGCCCCAGCATTTT.

The chain has TRBV19 and TRBJ2-7, with D perhaps TRBD2 (7 bases). The CDR3 is 15 residues long. V lost 4 bases and J lost 0, with 13 bases in between. Germline V gene lookup returns CDR1 LNHDA and CDR2 SQIVND (reference sequence). CDR3 in DNA: TGTGCCAGTAGTAGGGGAGGGGGTCCCTCCTACGAGCAGTACTTC. Translation gives CASSRGGGPSYEQYF.

This clone has a single count. J is TRBJ1-1 and V is TRBV19; 8 bases align to TRBD1. The CDR3 has 16 amino acids. Unmatched junction bases numbered 7, after V lost 3 bases and J lost 1 base. Germline V CDR1 and CDR2: LNHDA, SQIVND (reference sequence). CDR3 sequence reads: CASSMGSRGPNTEAFF. The CDR3, as DNA: TGTGCCAGTAGTATGGGGTCCAGGGGGCCGAACACTGAAGCTTTCTTT. The variable domain in full, with the rest retrieved from reference TRBV19 and TRBJ1-1, is DGGITQSPKYLFRKEGQNVTLSCEQNLNHDAMYWYRQDPGQGLRLIYYSQIVNDFQKGDIAEGYSVSREKKESFPLTVTSAQKNPTAFYLCASSMGSRGPNTEAFFGQGTRLTVV.